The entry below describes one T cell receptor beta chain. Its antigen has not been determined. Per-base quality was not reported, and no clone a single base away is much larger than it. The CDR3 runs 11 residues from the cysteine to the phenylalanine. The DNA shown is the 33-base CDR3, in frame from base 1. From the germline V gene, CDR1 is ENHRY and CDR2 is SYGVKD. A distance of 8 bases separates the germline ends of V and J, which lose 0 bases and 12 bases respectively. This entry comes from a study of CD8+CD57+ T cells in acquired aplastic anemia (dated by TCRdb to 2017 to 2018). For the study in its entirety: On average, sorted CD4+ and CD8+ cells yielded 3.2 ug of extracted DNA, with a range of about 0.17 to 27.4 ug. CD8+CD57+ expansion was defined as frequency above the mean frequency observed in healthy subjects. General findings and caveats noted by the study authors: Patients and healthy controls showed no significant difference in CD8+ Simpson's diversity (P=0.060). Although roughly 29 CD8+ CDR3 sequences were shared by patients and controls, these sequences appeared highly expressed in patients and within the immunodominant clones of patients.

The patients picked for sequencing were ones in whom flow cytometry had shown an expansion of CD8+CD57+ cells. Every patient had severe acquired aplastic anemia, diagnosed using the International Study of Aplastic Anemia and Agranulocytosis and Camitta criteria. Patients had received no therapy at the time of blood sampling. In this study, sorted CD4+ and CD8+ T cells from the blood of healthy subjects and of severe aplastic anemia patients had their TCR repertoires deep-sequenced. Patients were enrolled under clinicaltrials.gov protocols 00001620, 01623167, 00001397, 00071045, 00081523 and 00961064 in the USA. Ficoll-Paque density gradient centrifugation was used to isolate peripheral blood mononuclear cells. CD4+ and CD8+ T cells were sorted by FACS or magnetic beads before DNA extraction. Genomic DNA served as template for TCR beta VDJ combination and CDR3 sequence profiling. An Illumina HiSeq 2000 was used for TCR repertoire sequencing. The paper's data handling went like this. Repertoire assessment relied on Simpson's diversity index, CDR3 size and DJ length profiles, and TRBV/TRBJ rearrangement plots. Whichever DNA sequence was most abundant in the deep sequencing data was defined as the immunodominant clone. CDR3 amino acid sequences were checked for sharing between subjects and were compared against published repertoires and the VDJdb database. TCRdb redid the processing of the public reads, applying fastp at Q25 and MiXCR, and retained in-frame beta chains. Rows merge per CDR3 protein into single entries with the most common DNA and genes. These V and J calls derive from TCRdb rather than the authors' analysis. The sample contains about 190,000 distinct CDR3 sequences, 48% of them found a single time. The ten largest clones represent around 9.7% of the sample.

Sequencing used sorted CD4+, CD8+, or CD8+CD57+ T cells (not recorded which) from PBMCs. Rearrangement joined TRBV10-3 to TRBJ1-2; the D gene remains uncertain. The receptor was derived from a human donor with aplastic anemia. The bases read TGTGCCATCAGTGAGTCGGGCAAGAACACCTTC. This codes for CAISESGKNTF.